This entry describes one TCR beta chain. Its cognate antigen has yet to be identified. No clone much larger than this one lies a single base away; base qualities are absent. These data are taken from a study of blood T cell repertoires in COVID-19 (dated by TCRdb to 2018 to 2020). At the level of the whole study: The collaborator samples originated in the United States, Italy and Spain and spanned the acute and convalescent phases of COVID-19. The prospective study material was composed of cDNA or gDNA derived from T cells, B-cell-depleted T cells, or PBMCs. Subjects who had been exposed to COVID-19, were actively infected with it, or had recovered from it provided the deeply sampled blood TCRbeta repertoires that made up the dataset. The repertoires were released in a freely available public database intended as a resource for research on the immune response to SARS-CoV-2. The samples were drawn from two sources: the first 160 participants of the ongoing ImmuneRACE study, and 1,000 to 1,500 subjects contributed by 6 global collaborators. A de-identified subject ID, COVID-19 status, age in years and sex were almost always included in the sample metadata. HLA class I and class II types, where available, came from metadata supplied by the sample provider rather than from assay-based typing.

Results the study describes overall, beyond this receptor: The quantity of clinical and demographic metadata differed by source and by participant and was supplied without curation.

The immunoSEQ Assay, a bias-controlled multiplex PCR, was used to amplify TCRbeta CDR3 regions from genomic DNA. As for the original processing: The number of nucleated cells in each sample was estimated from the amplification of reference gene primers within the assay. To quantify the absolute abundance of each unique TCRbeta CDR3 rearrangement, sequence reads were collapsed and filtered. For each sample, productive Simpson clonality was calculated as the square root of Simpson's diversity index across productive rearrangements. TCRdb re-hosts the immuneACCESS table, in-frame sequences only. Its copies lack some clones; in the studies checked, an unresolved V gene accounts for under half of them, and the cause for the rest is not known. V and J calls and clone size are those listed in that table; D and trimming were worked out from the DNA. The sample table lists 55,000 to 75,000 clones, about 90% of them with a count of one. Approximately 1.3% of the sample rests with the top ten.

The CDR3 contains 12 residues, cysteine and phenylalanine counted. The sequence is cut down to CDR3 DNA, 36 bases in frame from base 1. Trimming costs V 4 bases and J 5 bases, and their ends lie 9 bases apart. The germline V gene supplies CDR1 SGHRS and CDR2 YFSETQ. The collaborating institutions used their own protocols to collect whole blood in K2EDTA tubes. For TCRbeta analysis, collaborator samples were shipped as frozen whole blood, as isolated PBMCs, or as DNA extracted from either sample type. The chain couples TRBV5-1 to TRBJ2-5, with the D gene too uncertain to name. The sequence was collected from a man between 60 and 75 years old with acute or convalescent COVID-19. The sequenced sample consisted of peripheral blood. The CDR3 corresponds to CASSSDGETQYF. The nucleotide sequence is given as TGCGCCAGCAGCAGCGATGGGGAGACCCAGTACTTC.